This T cell receptor (beta chain) was recovered during a study of blood T cells in healthy people across ages. Germline-derived CDR1 and CDR2 are MNHNS and SASEGT. There are 10 residues in the CDR3. Trimming pared 6 bases from V and 3 bases from J, leaving 3 bases between. This clonotype occurred many times. A sample-barcoded 5' primer and a J-beta primer mix were used in a second PCR of about 7 to 12 cycles. Each of the cDNA molecules was tagged by a template-switch adaptor with 12 random nucleotides. There were at least 3 million CDR3-containing paired-end reads obtained from each sample. TCRdb reprocessed the 5' RACE reads with MiXCR, giving one entry per CDR3 protein. Here the sample spans just over 1 million distinct CDR3 sequences, 35% to 55% being singletons.

The TCR comes from a woman aged 60-75 years in good health. Sequencing used blood. The rearrangement joins TRBV6-1 to TRBJ2-7; the D is unclear. CDR3 nucleotide sequence: TGTGCCAGCAGGGACTACGAGCAGTACTTC. It codes for CASRDYEQYF.